Described below is a single TCR beta chain sequence and its context. No cognate antigen has been identified for it. No base qualities exist here, and no much larger clone lies one base off it. These data come from a study of radiation and T cells in renal cell carcinoma (dated by TCRdb to 2020 to 2022). General notes on the study: Samples were obtained from a clinical trial, in which 15 Gy stereotactic body radiation therapy was delivered to primary renal cell carcinomas and nephrectomy was performed 4 weeks later. Across all 50 or so samples, under 5,000,000 unique CDR3 nucleotide sequences encoding around 2.8 million unique CDR3 amino acid sequences were identified. In total, almost 55 samples, comprising 26 tumors and 27 peripheral blood samples, were subjected to TCR beta sequencing. Broader findings and caveats from the paper: Effects of radiation dose or scheduling on the TCR repertoire could not be addressed with the single-armed trial design. Top tumor clonotypes rose in blood from baseline to 2 weeks post-radiation, then contracted by 4 weeks, suggesting transient expansion of tumor-resident clones. Dynamics of the blood repertoire were not tracked past 4 weeks after treatment. No pretreatment tumor biopsies were available, so the baseline intratumoral presence of clonotypes could not be determined.

What this sample's time point label stands for: baseline pretreatment blood. This sample's treatment or condition label indicates: 15 Gy SBRT to primary tumor, nephrectomy 4 weeks later. To follow tumor-enriched clonotypes, peripheral blood was collected serially from radiation-treated patients at baseline and again at 2 weeks and 4 weeks after SBRT. Every patient had renal cell carcinoma of clear cell pathology. The QIAamp DNA Blood Mini Kit (Qiagen) was used to prepare genomic DNA for TCR sequencing. Samples were included in the analyses only if all quality control checks were passed. The germline V gene provides CDR1 SGHTA and CDR2 FQGNSA. From V the trimming removes 5 bases and from J it removes 3 bases, while the gene matches leave 4 bases of the junction unaccounted for. The cysteine opens and the phenylalanine closes a CDR3 of 14 amino acids. CDR3 DNA is the only sequence kept; it has 42 bases, read in frame from the first base.

TCR beta libraries were generated from genomic DNA with the immunoSEQ kit, following the manufacturer's recommendations. To prepare libraries, a first multiplex PCR with proprietary primers was run, followed by a second PCR that added unique barcodes, and a bead cleanup was done after each round. A positive control reaction and a negative control reaction, both provided in the kit, were run with every batch of samples. The final libraries were assessed on an Agilent 4200 TapeStation D1000 ScreenTape, pooled by volume, and quantified by qPCR. An Illumina NextSeq500 fitted with a MidOutput 150-cycle cartridge performed the sequencing, running 156 Read1 cycles and 15 Index1 cycles with the kit's custom primers. The pooled library was loaded at 1.0 pM with around 20% PhiX control spiked in. For the original study's pipeline: The vendor-processed data were analyzed in R, and a clonotype was defined as all T cells that share the same CDR3 nucleotide sequence. For clone abundance analyses, frequencies were normalized to the 10,000 most abundant clones in each sample. Public T cell clones, which averaged fewer than five per sample, were excluded before analysis. Tumor-enriched clonotypes and baseline blood-enriched clonotypes were defined as those with an abundance difference of at least 32-fold between compartments. A beta-binomial differential abundance model was applied to find clonotypes that expanded or contracted between blood time points. The Baroni-Urbani and Buser coefficient was used to measure tumor-blood repertoire similarity, and groups were compared with two-tailed Wilcoxon tests in R. This immuneACCESS table, as held by TCRdb, lists in-frame sequences with V and J called but not all clones. Of the missing ones, under half trace to an unresolved V gene in checked studies; the others have no known cause. V and J calls and clone size follow that table, whereas D and trimming were derived from the DNA. The sample table lists 70,000 to 95,000 clones, 82% of them with a count of one. In total, the top ten clones hold 6% to 7% of the sample.

The sequence is built from TRBV7-2 and TRBJ1-2; 9 bases in the middle match TRBD1. The TCR originated in a man aged 60 to 69 with renal cell carcinoma. Specimen: blood, collected from a patient whose treatment included radiotherapy and nephrectomy. The CDR3: CASSRRTGDYGYTF. Read as DNA, the sequence is TGTGCCAGCAGCAGGAGGACAGGGGACTATGGCTACACCTTC.